Following are 26 T cell receptor beta chains from one sample sequenced in a study of blood T cell repertoires in COVID-19. Assay: immunoSEQ multiplex PCR; the TCRdb copy retains only in-frame clones and omits some. The sample has about 250,000 clones; roughly 85% are singletons. The sequenced sample consisted of PBMCs or T cells enriched from blood (not recorded which). The receptors were gathered from a woman in her forties or fifties with acute COVID-19.

The chain links TRBV18 to TRBJ2-2; D not certain. This CDR3 spans 12 amino acids. The V gene lost 4 bases and the J gene lost 4 bases, with 4 bases spanning the gap. Looked up from germline, CDR1 is KGHSH and CDR2 is LQKENI. CDR3 bases: TGTGCCAGCTCACTAGCCACCGGGGAGCTGTTTTTT. Protein: CASSLATGELFF.

The chain links TRBV7-6 to TRBJ1-6; D gene uncertain. The CDR3 totals 14 residues. Deletions cut 5 bases from V and 8 bases from J, with 13 bases between. CDR1 is SGHVS and CDR2 is FNYEAQ in the germline V gene. CDR3 sequence (DNA): TGTGCCAGCAGCCCCAGCGGGGTTGATTCACCCCTCCACTTT. It is translated as CASSPSGVDSPLHF. The variable domain in full, with the rest retrieved from reference TRBV7-6 and TRBJ1-6, is GAGVSQSPRYKVTKRGQDVALRCDPISGHVSLYWYRQALGQGPEFLTYFNYEAQQDKSGLPNDRFSAERPEGSISTLTIQRTEQRDSAMYRCASSPSGVDSPLHFGNGTRLTVT.

In this sample, this clone turned up a few times. J is TRBJ1-3 and V is TRBV27; a possible D gene is TRBD1 (6 bases). The CDR3 runs 13 residues. The V gene's germline CDR1 is MNHEY and CDR2 SMNVEV (reference sequence). Trimming stripped 5 bases from V and 4 bases from J, with 9 bases between. CDR3 sequence: CASSTGIGNTIYF. Written as DNA, the CDR3 is TGTGCCAGCAGTACAGGGATAGGAAACACCATATATTTT.

The chain uses TRBV6-1 and TRBJ1-5; a possible D gene is TRBD1 (5 bases). Trimming pared 4 bases from V and 2 bases from J, leaving 15 bases between. Germline-derived CDR1 and CDR2 are MNHNS and SASEGT. The CDR3 has 16 amino acids. Here the CDR3 DNA reads TGTGCCAGCAGTGGGCAGGGACTGGTCGGCAATCAGCCCCAGCATTTT. This codes for CASSGQGLVGNQPQHF.

Note on this clone: The same CDR3 also results from other DNA sequences found in this sample. The V call is TRBV5-4, the J call TRBJ2-3; D remains unclear. The germline CDR1 and CDR2 sequences are SGHNT and YYREEE (reference sequence). The CDR3 extends over 12 amino acids. V was pared by 4 bases and J by 2 bases, with 5 bases between. The CDR3 bases are TGTGCCAGCAGCCTAACCACAGATACGCAGTATTTT. It encodes CASSLTTDTQYF.

The chain combines TRBV18 with TRBJ1-1; 7 nucleotides align to TRBD1. V gave up 0 bases and J gave up 2 bases; unmatched junction bases: 6. The CDR3 has 16 residues. The V gene's germline CDR1 is KGHSH and CDR2 LQKENI. CDR3 sequence reads: CASSPPRDRENTEAFF. DNA for the CDR3: TGTGCCAGCTCACCACCCCGGGACAGAGAAAACACTGAAGCTTTCTTT.

Here the CDR3 reads CASSFRGKPYGYTF. Here the CDR3 DNA reads TGTGCCAGCAGCTTTCGGGGGAAACCCTATGGCTACACCTTC. V usage is TRBV7-9 and J usage is TRBJ1-2, with D possibly matching TRBD1 (5 bases). The V gene's germline CDR1 is SEHNR and CDR2 FQNEAQ (reference sequence). V lost 3 bases to trimming and J lost 4 bases, with 12 bases between them. There are 14 residues in the CDR3.

The chain carries TRBV15 and TRBJ2-1; 10 bases fit TRBD2. Trimming removed 8 bases from V and 7 bases from J; junction bases left unmatched: 11. This CDR3 comprises 15 residues. Germline CDR1 and CDR2: LNHNV and YYDKDF (reference sequence). DNA for the CDR3: TGTGCCACCGCCCTCGGAGCGGGGGGGCGAAATGAGCAGTTCTTC. This translates into CATALGAGGRNEQFF. Drawing the rest from reference TRBV15 and TRBJ2-1, the complete variable domain is DAMVIQNPRYQVTQFGKPVTLSCSQTLNHNVMYWYQQKSSQAPKLLFHYYDKDFNNEADTPDNFQSRRPNTSFCFLDIRSPGLGDTAMYLCATALGAGGRNEQFFGPGTRLTVL.

This chain uses TRBV4-3 with TRBJ2-7; TRBD1 might be the D (6 bases). CDR1 and CDR2 from the germline V gene are LGHNA and YSLEER. With 5 bases removed from V and 1 base from J, the gap between germline ends came to 12 bases. This CDR3 spans 14 amino acids. For the CDR3, the DNA is TGCGCCAGCAGCAGCCGCACAGGGTCCTACGAGCAGTACTTC. Its translation is CASSSRTGSYEQYF.

This clone was observed a handful of times. In DNA, the CDR3 is TGTGCCAGTAGTATTCGGAGGCAGGGGAGCTATGGCTACACCTTC. Translating gives CASSIRRQGSYGYTF. The chain joins TRBV19 to TRBJ1-2, with D maybe TRBD1 (6 bases). V lost 3 bases and J lost 4, with 15 bases in between. This CDR3 comprises 15 residues. Germline values: CDR1 LNHDA, CDR2 SQIVND (reference sequence).

This clone was counted between two and nine times. This sequence joins TRBV9 and TRBJ2-7; 7 bases map to TRBD1. The trim removed 4 bases at V and 7 bases at J, leaving 11 bases unmatched. From germline, CDR1 is SGDLS and CDR2 YYNGEE. This CDR3 is 14 amino acids long. CDR3 residues: CASSTVATGVEQYF. CDR3 bases: TGTGCCAGCAGCACAGTGGCAACAGGGGTTGAGCAGTACTTC.

This chain joins TRBV2 and TRBJ2-3; 12 bases line up with TRBD2. CDR3 length equals 17 residues. Germline V gene data show CDR1 as SNHLY and CDR2 as FYNNEI. V shed 4 bases and J 0 bases; nucleotides not matched to a gene: 5. The CDR3 region has the DNA TGTGCCAGCAGTGTACTAGCGGGGGGCACTAGCACAGATACGCAGTATTTT. Amino acids: CASSVLAGGTSTDTQYF.

The CDR3 bases are TGCGCCAGCAGCGTGGGATCGTCAGCGAACTATGGCTACACCTTC. Protein: CASSVGSSANYGYTF. This chain joins TRBV5-1 and TRBJ1-2; D ambiguous. With 4 bases removed from V and 2 bases from J, the gap between germline ends came to 15 bases. The CDR3 is 15 residues long. The germline V gene encodes CDR1 SGHRS and CDR2 YFSETQ. Supplemented by reference TRBV5-1 and TRBJ1-2, the full variable domain reads KAGVTQTPRYLIKTRGQQVTLSCSPISGHRSVSWYQQTPGQGLQFLFEYFSETQRNKGNFPGRFSGRQFSNSRSEMNVSTLELGDSALYLCASSVGSSANYGYTFGSGTRLTVV.

The chain carries TRBV14 and TRBJ2-1; TRBD1 matches 7 bases. Germline CDR1 is SGHDN and CDR2 is FVKESK. The CDR3 contains 15 residues. The trim removed 0 bases at V and 9 bases at J, leaving 8 bases unmatched. The CDR3 loop reads CASSQETGWLSEQFF. The CDR3 DNA reads TGTGCCAGCAGCCAAGAGACAGGGTGGCTGAGTGAGCAGTTCTTC.

In this sample, this clone turned up a few times. V usage is TRBV6-5 and J usage is TRBJ1-2; 7 bases agree with TRBD1. Germline assignment: CDR1 MNHEY and CDR2 SVGAGI. J was trimmed by 7 bases and V by 0 bases; bases with no gene match: 5. CDR3 length: 14 amino acids. CDR3 amino acids: CASSYSGQSAGYTF. The CDR3 DNA follows: TGTGCCAGCAGTTACTCGGGACAGTCTGCTGGCTACACCTTC.

This clone was detected a few times. This chain joins TRBV7-2 and TRBJ1-1; D possibly corresponds to TRBD1 (5 bases). Trimming removed 2 bases from V and 3 bases from J, with 10 bases in between. The CDR3 sequence is 14 residues long. Germline CDR1 and CDR2: SGHTA and FQGNSA. The DNA of the CDR3 is TGTGCCAGCAGCTTAATGGGGGGTCACACTGAAGCTTTCTTT. Its translation is CASSLMGGHTEAFF. Using reference TRBV7-2 and TRBJ1-1 for the parts outside the CDR3, the full variable domain is GAGVSQSPSNKVTEKGKDVELRCDPISGHTALYWYRQSLGQGLEFLIYFQGNSAPDKSGLPSDRFSAERTGGSVSTLTIQRTQQEDSAVYLCASSLMGGHTEAFFGQGTRLTVV.

The rearrangement joins TRBV6-5 to TRBJ1-5, with 8 bases aligning to TRBD1. The V and J ends lost 6 bases and 2 bases, in that order; junction bases with no gene match: 0. The CDR3 spans 13 residues. Per the germline V gene, CDR1 is MNHEY and CDR2 is SVGAGI. The CDR3 loop reads CASRTGGNQPQHF. The CDR3 DNA sequence: TGTGCCAGCAGGACAGGGGGCAATCAGCCCCAGCATTTT.

V gene TRBV4-3 combines with J gene TRBJ2-7, with TRBD1 matching over 8 bases. From germline, CDR1 is LGHNA and CDR2 YSLEER. The CDR3 spans 16 residues. V lost 2 bases, J lost 7 bases, and 13 bases stayed unmatched. The CDR3 sequence: CASSQQPPATGGEQYF. The CDR3 DNA reads as TGCGCCAGCAGCCAACAACCGCCGGCCACAGGGGGGGAGCAGTACTTC.

This clone came up once. V is TRBV30 and J is TRBJ2-7; the D gene is possibly TRBD1 (5 bases). This CDR3 comprises 13 residues. From germline, CDR1 is GTSNPN and CDR2 SVGIG (reference sequence). Trimming removed 3 bases from V and 3 bases from J, with 12 bases in between. CDR3 coding DNA: TGTGCCTGGAGAGACACAGGTCTCTACGAGCAGTACTTC. Its protein is CAWRDTGLYEQYF. Looking up the rest from reference TRBV30 and TRBJ2-7 gives the full variable domain: SQTIHQWPATLVQPVGSPLSLECTVEGTSNPNLYWYRQAAGRGLQLLFYSVGIGQISSEVPQNLSASRPQDRQFILSSKKLLLSDSGFYLCAWRDTGLYEQYFGPGTRLTVT.

The rearrangement links TRBV7-3 to TRBJ2-2; no reliable D call. Germline values: CDR1 SGHTA, CDR2 FQGTGA. This CDR3 comprises 13 residues. Between the trimmed V and J ends, which lost 5 bases and 4 bases, there was a span of 8 bases. The CDR3 loop is CASSVPSTGELFF. The CDR3 nucleotides read TGTGCCAGCAGCGTCCCTAGCACCGGGGAGCTGTTTTTT.

The V call is TRBV18, the J call TRBJ1-1; D uncertain. The germline gives CDR1 KGHSH, CDR2 LQKENI. The CDR3 sequence is 12 residues long. V lost 3 bases and J 4 bases, leaving 6 bases between the germline ends. In DNA form, the CDR3 reads TGTGCCAGCTCACCTGTCCTCACTGAAGCTTTCTTT. As protein: CASSPVLTEAFF.

The chain uses TRBV10-3 and TRBJ1-2; D perhaps matches TRBD1 (6 bases). The CDR3 loop spans 12 amino acids. Trimming stripped 6 bases from V and 4 bases from J, with 9 bases between. Per the germline V gene, CDR1 is ENHRY and CDR2 is SYGVKD. The CDR3 bases are TGTGCCATCAGCTTGGACAGCTATGGCTACACCTTC. Its protein is CAISLDSYGYTF.

The chain combines TRBV5-4 with TRBJ1-1, with D possibly matching TRBD1 (6 bases). This CDR3 has 14 residues. Germline V gene lookup returns CDR1 SGHNT and CDR2 YYREEE (reference sequence). Trimming cost V 2 bases and J 1 base, with 9 bases left between them. This chain's CDR3 is CASSFPGENTEAFF. For the CDR3, the DNA is TGTGCCAGCAGCTTCCCAGGGGAGAACACTGAAGCTTTCTTT. The entire variable domain, with the rest obtained from reference TRBV5-4 and TRBJ1-1, is as follows: ETGVTQSPTHLIKTRGQQVTLRCSSQSGHNTVSWYQQALGQGPQFIFQYYREEENGRGNFPPRFSGLQFPNYSSELNVNALELDDSALYLCASSFPGENTEAFFGQGTRLTVV.

V usage is TRBV2 and J usage is TRBJ2-7; D perhaps matches TRBD1 (5 bases). V lost 4 bases to trimming and J lost 5 bases, with 15 bases between them. The CDR3 runs 14 residues. From germline, CDR1 is SNHLY and CDR2 FYNNEI. The CDR3 bases are TGTGCCAGCAGTGTTCTGAGCCGGACACACGAGCAGTACTTC. Translating it yields CASSVLSRTHEQYF.

The chain recombines TRBV7-9 with TRBJ1-2, with D tentatively TRBD1 (6 bases). V gave up 1 base and J gave up 3 bases, with 9 bases separating them. Germline V gene data show CDR1 as SEHNR and CDR2 as FQNEAQ (reference sequence). There are 14 residues in the CDR3. For the CDR3, the DNA is TGTGCCAGCAGCTTAGAACAGGGCCACTATGGCTACACCTTC. Translation gives CASSLEQGHYGYTF.

The V call is TRBV9, the J call TRBJ2-7, with D unclear. This CDR3 has 13 amino acids. V was shortened by 0 bases and J by 7 bases, with 11 bases between the two germline ends. Germline V CDR1 and CDR2: SGDLS, YYNGEE. The CDR3, as DNA: TGTGCCAGCAGCGTAGTTGGCGGAATAGAGCAGTACTTC. It translates to CASSVVGGIEQYF.